This entry features one TCR beta chain sequence. Its antigen is unknown. Per germline, CDR1 SGHNT and CDR2 YYREEE (reference sequence). The CDR3 length is 13 residues. The junction had 0 bases not matched to a gene; V was cut back by 3 bases and J by 6 bases. This sample stems from a study of shared clonotypes between healthy human individuals. Overall study context: Contributing individuals were a couple of females and a few males aged 18 to 49. Study observations and caveats: In contrast to clonotypes shared by all four donors, non-shared clonotypes had lower generation probabilities. Blood was the sole source, and tissue repertoires probably differ.

Using immunoSEQ multiplex PCR, the repertoire was profiled, and TCRdb retains in-frame clones only, with some absent. The top ten clones hold 0.37% of a sample with about 2.3 million clones, 85% to 95% of them seen once. This clonotype originated in a man between 18 and 35 years old in good health. Some clones in this sample may be carry-over from other donors' samples. The sequenced sample consisted of naive CD4+ T cells from PBMCs. This sample's subset: CD45RA+ positively selected. The V gene is TRBV5-4, the J gene TRBJ1-4, with 9 bases lining up with TRBD1. The DNA for the CDR3 is TGTGCCAGCAGCTGGGACAGGGATGAAAAACTGTTTTTT. This codes for CASSWDRDEKLFF. Supplemented by reference TRBV5-4 and TRBJ1-4, the full variable domain reads ETGVTQSPTHLIKTRGQQVTLRCSSQSGHNTVSWYQQALGQGPQFIFQYYREEENGRGNFPPRFSGLQFPNYSSELNVNALELDDSALYLCASSWDRDEKLFFGSGTQLSVL.